Listed below are T cell receptor beta chains from one sample, sequenced in a study of control samples from healthy donors and cancer patients. Profiling relied on immunoSEQ multiplex PCR, and the TCRdb table lists in-frame clones only, not all of them. Counted here are some 120,000 clones, approximately 87% occurring once; the ten biggest clones make up approximately 2.9%. The sequenced sample was blood. These receptors were taken from a man aged 60-69 years in good health. Each CDR3 is given with its conserved first and last residue. The D gene is left open where the match is weak. Part of the rows lack a size; the others show once, few, many or a class for expanded clones.

clone size,V gene,D gene,J gene,CDR3 protein,CDR3 DNA
-,TRBV30,-,TRBJ1-5,CAWAFSGAQPQHF,TGTGCCTGGGCTTTTTCCGGGGCGCAGCCCCAGCATTTT
-,TRBV28,TRBD1,TRBJ1-3,CASSRAGTGSGNTIYF,TGTGCCAGCAGTAGGGCAGGGACAGGATCTGGAAACACCATATATTTT
-,TRBV7-9,-,TRBJ1-1,CASSLGSGTGEFF,TGTGCCAGCAGCTTGGGAAGTGGGACGGGCGAATTCTTT
-,TRBV11-2,TRBD1,TRBJ2-7,CASRMPSTGFLRF,TGTGCCAGCAGGATGCCCTCGACAGGGTTCCTTAGGTTC
-,TRBV27,-,TRBJ1-6,CASIATTGPGNSPLHF,TGTGCCAGCATTGCAACAACAGGGCCCGGAAATTCACCCCTCCACTTT
-,TRBV28,-,TRBJ1-5,CASSFRGLPHQPQHF,TGTGCCAGCAGTTTCCGGGGACTGCCTCATCAGCCCCAGCATTTT
-,TRBV24-1,-,TRBJ2-3,CATSDPGEDRTDTQYF,TGTGCCACCAGTGATCCTGGGGAGGACCGCACAGATACGCAGTATTTT
-,TRBV6-5,-,TRBJ1-1,CASGLRKTEAFF,TGTGCCAGCGGACTACGAAAGACTGAAGCTTTCTTT
-,TRBV7-8,-,TRBJ2-7,CASTYDSSYEQYF,TGTGCCAGCACCTATGACAGTTCCTACGAGCAGTACTTC
-,TRBV4-2,TRBD2,TRBJ2-3,CASSQIIAGGYTDTQYF,TGTGCCAGCAGCCAGATTATAGCGGGGGGATACACAGATACGCAGTATTTT
-,TRBV7-9,-,TRBJ2-7,CASSPDRPYEQYF,TGTGCCAGCAGCCCCGACAGGCCCTACGAGCAGTACTTC
-,TRBV28,TRBD2,TRBJ2-3,CASSFFSGGPSTDTQYF,TGTGCCAGCAGTTTTTTTAGCGGGGGCCCCTCCACAGATACGCAGTATTTT
-,TRBV5-1,TRBD1,TRBJ2-1,CASSPAAGTGSYNEQFF,TGCGCCAGCAGCCCGGCGGCCGGGACAGGGTCCTACAATGAGCAGTTCTTC
-,TRBV5-4,-,TRBJ2-6,CASSLDPSGANVLTF,TGTGCCAGCAGCTTGGACCCTTCTGGGGCCAACGTCCTGACTTTC
-,TRBV4-2,-,TRBJ1-1,CASSQDPTGVYEAFF,TGTGCCAGCAGCCAAGATCCGACGGGGGTCTATGAAGCTTTCTTT
-,TRBV6-1,TRBD1,TRBJ1-5,CASSDDRGYQPQHF,TGTGCCAGCAGTGACGACAGGGGGTATCAGCCCCAGCATTTT
-,TRBV2,-,TRBJ1-2,CASSLGEGYGYTF,TGTGCCAGCAGTCTGGGGGAAGGGTATGGCTACACCTTC
few,TRBV4-1,-,TRBJ1-6,CAIADSVDSPLHF,TGCGCCATCGCGGACAGCGTGGATTCACCCCTCCACTTT
-,TRBV24-1,-,TRBJ1-2,CATSDQGIGYGYTF,TGTGCCACCAGTGATCAGGGCATCGGCTATGGCTACACCTTC
-,TRBV5-6,TRBD1,TRBJ1-2,CASSLDRGHGYTF,TGTGCCAGCAGCTTGGACAGGGGCCATGGCTACACCTTC
-,TRBV7-2,-,TRBJ1-4,CASSKSRGGSGEKLFF,TGTGCCAGCAGCAAGAGTAGGGGAGGGTCGGGTGAAAAACTGTTTTTT
-,TRBV18,TRBD1,TRBJ1-6,CASSRDSDDSPLHF,TGTGCCAGCTCAAGGGACAGTGACGATTCACCCCTCCACTTT
-,TRBV18,-,TRBJ2-2,CASSPFSIANTGELFF,TGTGCCAGCTCACCATTTTCAATCGCGAACACCGGGGAGCTGTTTTTT
-,TRBV5-4,TRBD1,TRBJ2-7,CASSLAQGASEQYF,TGTGCCAGCAGCTTGGCCCAGGGGGCATCTGAGCAGTACTTC
-,TRBV3-1/TRBV3-2,-,TRBJ2-4,CASSQMTVAKNIQYF,TGTGCCAGCAGCCAAATGACGGTGGCCAAAAACATTCAGTACTTC
-,TRBV18,-,TRBJ1-6,CASSPPRPGVSSPLHF,TGTGCCAGCTCACCACCGAGGCCCGGGGTTAGCTCACCCCTCCACTTT
-,TRBV27,-,TRBJ2-1,CASTSGPYNEQFF,TGTGCCAGCACTTCGGGTCCCTACAATGAGCAGTTCTTC
-,TRBV3-1/TRBV3-2,TRBD1,TRBJ2-3,CASSRQGLAWGNTQYF,TGTGCCAGCAGCCGACAGGGATTGGCGTGGGGTAATACGCAGTATTTT
-,TRBV5-1,-,TRBJ1-1,CASSIAGAPAWAFF,TGCGCCAGCAGCATTGCAGGGGCCCCGGCATGGGCTTTCTTT
-,TRBV5-4,TRBD2,TRBJ2-7,CASSLGTSGSYEQYF,TGTGCCAGCAGCCTGGGGACTAGCGGATCCTACGAGCAGTACTTC
-,TRBV9,TRBD2,TRBJ2-1,CASSVRSGGYNEQFF,TGTGCCAGCAGCGTGAGGAGCGGGGGTTACAATGAGCAGTTCTTC
-,TRBV6-2/TRBV6-3,-,TRBJ1-2,CASSYSIISGEVGYTF,TGTGCCAGCAGTTACTCGATCATTTCCGGGGAAGTTGGCTACACCTTC
-,TRBV6-1,TRBD1,TRBJ1-1,CASSDRGRMNTEAFF,TGTGCCAGCAGTGACAGGGGGCGGATGAACACTGAAGCTTTCTTT
few,TRBV28,-,TRBJ1-4,CASRGTTGINEKLFF,TGTGCCAGCAGGGGTACGACAGGAATTAATGAAAAACTGTTTTTT
-,TRBV5-6,-,TRBJ1-2,CASSYNGGAVYTF,TGTGCCAGCAGCTACAACGGGGGGGCTGTCTACACCTTC